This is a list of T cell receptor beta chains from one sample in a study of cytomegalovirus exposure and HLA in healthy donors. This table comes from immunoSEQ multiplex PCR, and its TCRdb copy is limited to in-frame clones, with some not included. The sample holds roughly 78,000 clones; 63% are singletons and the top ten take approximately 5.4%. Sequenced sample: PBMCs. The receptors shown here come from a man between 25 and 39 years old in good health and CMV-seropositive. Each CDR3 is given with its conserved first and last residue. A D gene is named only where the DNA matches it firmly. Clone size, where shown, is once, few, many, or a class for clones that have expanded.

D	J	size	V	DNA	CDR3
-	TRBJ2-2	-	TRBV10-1	TGCGCCAGCAGTGACGGAGTGGCCGGGGAGCTGTTTTTT	CASSDGVAGELFF
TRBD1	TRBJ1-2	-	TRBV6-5	TGTGCCAGCAGTTACTCCAGAGACAGGGTAGGCGGCTACACCTTC	CASSYSRDRVGGYTF
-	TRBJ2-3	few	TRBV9	TGTGCCAGCAGCTTCCGGGGTACGACAGATACGCAGTATTTT	CASSFRGTTDTQYF
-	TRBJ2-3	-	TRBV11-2	TGTGCCAGCAGCTTAGTCCAGGGGCCCCCAGATACGCAGTATTTT	CASSLVQGPPDTQYF
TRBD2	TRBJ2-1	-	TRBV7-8	TGTGCCAGCAGCTTCCCTCCGGGACTAGCTAATGAGCAGTTCTTC	CASSFPPGLANEQFF
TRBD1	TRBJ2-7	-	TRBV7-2	TGTGCCAGCAGCCGGGACAGGGGGCGCGAGCAGTACTTC	CASSRDRGREQYF
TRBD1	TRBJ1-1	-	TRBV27	TGTGCCAGCAGCTGGACAGGGGGAGCGAACACTGAAGCTTTCTTT	CASSWTGGANTEAFF
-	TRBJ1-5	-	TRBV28	TGTGCCAGCAGTCCGGACACTAAACAGCCCCAGCATTTT	CASSPDTKQPQHF
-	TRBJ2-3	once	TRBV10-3	TGTGCCATCAGGCCGGGACTGGCGATAGATACGCAGTATTTT	CAIRPGLAIDTQYF
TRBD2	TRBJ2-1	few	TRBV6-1	TGTGCCAGCAGTACCGGGACTAGTGACAATGAGCAGTTCTTC	CASSTGTSDNEQFF